These 30 T cell receptor beta chains were sequenced from one sample in a study of CXCR3-negative and CXCR3-positive naive CD8 T cells. Through 5' RACE with UMI labels, the TRB cDNA libraries were prepared. Following a re-call of the 5' RACE reads, TCRdb has one entry per CDR3 protein and lacks DNA. Reported are 100,000 to 150,000 distinct CDR3 sequences; the ten largest clones contain 0.49%. The sequencing sample was made of naive CXCR3- CD8+ T cells from blood. Subset described: CD45RO-CCR7+CD27+CD95- naive CD8+ T cells lacking CXCR3 (TNR3-). The receptors here all came from a human donor in good health. Some clones in this sample may be carry-over from other donors' samples.

The V gene is TRBV12-3 or TRBV12-4, the J gene TRBJ2-5; TCRdb selects TRBD2, and the lack of DNA leaves this call unchecked. This CDR3 has 14 amino acids. The CDR3 spells CASRTGTKEETQYF.

This chain connects TRBV28 to TRBJ2-5; lacking DNA, the TRBD1 call made by TCRdb goes unchecked. CDR1 is MDHEN and CDR2 is SYDVKM in the germline V gene. This CDR3 region has 16 residues. The CDR3 protein is CASSLHDRGSGSAQYF.

This rearrangement joins TRBV12-5 to TRBJ2-1; no DNA is available, so the TRBD1 call from TCRdb remains unchecked. The germline V gene has CDR1 LGHNT and CDR2 FRNRAP. This CDR3 region has 12 residues. CDR3 loop: CASGLTGSEQFF.

The V and J genes are TRBV12-3 or TRBV12-4 and TRBJ2-7; TCRdb's D call of TRBD2 is untestable without DNA. The CDR3 loop spans 14 amino acids. The CDR3 reads CASSLATSFYEQYF.

The rearrangement uses TRBV28 and TRBJ2-7. The germline V gene encodes CDR1 MDHEN and CDR2 SYDVKM. This CDR3 region has 14 residues. This CDR3 is CASSLGDGYYEQYF.

The chain links TRBV20-1 to TRBJ2-7; TCRdb outputs TRBD2, but without DNA this stays unchecked. The CDR3 is 13 residues long. The germline V gene has CDR1 DFQATT and CDR2 SNEGSKA (reference sequence). The CDR3 reads CSAVAEISYEQYF.

The J gene is TRBJ2-7, the V gene TRBV7-2; the D gene TCRdb calls, TRBD2, cannot be checked with no DNA. Germline V gives CDR1 SGHTA, CDR2 FQGNSA. The CDR3 has 16 amino acids. CDR3: CASSLTRGGDPYEQYF.

This chain uses TRBV7-9 with TRBJ2-1; with no DNA, the TCRdb D assignment of TRBD2 cannot be verified. The CDR3 has 15 amino acids. Germline V gene data show CDR1 as SEHNR and CDR2 as FQNEAQ (reference sequence). CDR3: CASSEGRAVDNEQFF.

V gene TRBV29-1 combines with J gene TRBJ1-2; as DNA is missing, the TRBD1 call by TCRdb cannot be tested. This CDR3 spans 15 amino acids. The germline V gene has CDR1 SQVTM and CDR2 ANQGSEA. CDR3 in amino acids: CSVQTGEPAIYGYTF.

The chain employs TRBV28 and TRBJ2-3; no DNA is available, so the TRBD2 call from TCRdb remains unchecked. Germline CDR1 and CDR2: MDHEN and SYDVKM. The CDR3 covers 14 residues. Here the CDR3 reads CASSPGLQIDTQYF.

This rearrangement joins TRBV9 to TRBJ2-7; TCRdb reports TRBD1, a call that lacks DNA to check it against. Germline CDR1 reads SGDLS; CDR2 reads YYNGEE. This CDR3 spans 14 amino acids. This CDR3 reads CASSPGQGNYEQYF.

V gene TRBV29-1 combines with J gene TRBJ2-1; TCRdb gives TRBD1 as the D gene, but with no DNA this cannot be confirmed. CDR1 and CDR2 (germline): SQVTM, ANQGSEA. There are 16 residues in the CDR3. CDR3 sequence reads: CSVEGRDGATHNEQFF.

The chain recombines TRBV12-3 or TRBV12-4 with TRBJ2-2; TCRdb reports TRBD2, a call that lacks DNA to check it against. The CDR3 runs 15 residues. The CDR3 sequence is CASSWLGAGTGELFF.

The chain uses TRBV20-1 and TRBJ2-5; the D call of TRBD2 rests on TCRdb alone, since no DNA is present to check it. The CDR3 totals 16 residues. Germline lookup yields CDR1 DFQATT and CDR2 SNEGSKA (reference sequence). The CDR3 loop is CSAPRDLGGPWETQYF.

The V gene is TRBV11-2, the J gene TRBJ2-2. The CDR3 consists of 12 residues. Germline CDR1 and CDR2: SGHAT and FQNNGV. CDR3 sequence: CASSLYTGELFF.

V usage is TRBV20-1 and J usage is TRBJ2-5. The CDR3 is 15 amino acids. Germline values: CDR1 DFQATT, CDR2 SNEGSKA (reference sequence). The CDR3 protein is CSARDRPAVQETQYF.

The chain has TRBV20-1 and TRBJ2-7; the TCRdb call, TRBD1, lacks DNA for checking. Germline lookup yields CDR1 DFQATT and CDR2 SNEGSKA (reference sequence). The CDR3 has 13 amino acids. The CDR3 is CSAIPGQNYEQYF.

This chain uses TRBV20-1 with TRBJ2-5; the TCRdb D gene call, TRBD1, has no DNA to confirm it. Germline V lookup: CDR1 DFQATT, CDR2 SNEGSKA (reference sequence). The CDR3 loop spans 14 amino acids. CDR3 sequence reads: CSATRDRDGETQYF.

The rearrangement joins TRBV7-9 to TRBJ2-7. Germline V gene sequence: CDR1 SEHNR, CDR2 FQNEAQ (reference sequence). This CDR3 has 15 amino acids. The chain's CDR3 is CASSLGGRGSYEQYF.

J is TRBJ2-1 and V is TRBV5-6; the TCRdb call, TRBD1, lacks DNA for checking. The CDR3 contains 16 residues. Germline CDR1 is SGHDT and CDR2 is YYEEEE. CDR3 protein: CASSLIRTGANNEQFF. Variable domain in full (rest from reference TRBV5-6 and TRBJ2-1): DAGVTQSPTHLIKTRGQQVTLRCSPKSGHDTVSWYQQALGQGPQFIFQYYEEEERQRGNFPDRFSGHQFPNYSSELNVNALLLGDSALYLCASSLIRTGANNEQFFGPGTRLTVL.

The chain is built from TRBV3-1 and TRBJ2-3; no DNA is available, so the TRBD1 call from TCRdb remains unchecked. The CDR3 consists of 17 residues. Germline V gene sequence: CDR1 LGHDT, CDR2 YNNKEL (reference sequence). CDR3 sequence reads: CASSQDRGGVSTDTQYF.

The J gene is TRBJ1-2, the V gene TRBV5-1; without DNA, the TCRdb call of TRBD1 cannot be checked. Per the germline V gene, CDR1 is SGHRS and CDR2 is YFSETQ. The CDR3 is made up of 14 amino acids. This chain's CDR3 is CASSWGTGGFGYTF.

V gene TRBV7-9 combines with J gene TRBJ2-5; TCRdb lists TRBD2, though no DNA is available to test this call. CDR1 SEHNR and CDR2 FQNEAQ come from the germline V gene (reference sequence). The CDR3 runs to 15 residues. CDR3 amino acids: CASSFLTSDRETQYF.

V usage is TRBV7-9 and J usage is TRBJ2-1; TCRdb picks TRBD2, but there is no DNA to check that call. Germline assignment: CDR1 SEHNR and CDR2 FQNEAQ (reference sequence). This CDR3 spans 14 amino acids. The CDR3 spells CASTTFGGEDEQFF. The full variable domain, completed using reference TRBV7-9 and TRBJ2-1, is DTGVSQNPRHKITKRGQNVTFRCDPISEHNRLYWYRQTLGQGPEFLTYFQNEAQLEKSRLLSDRFSAERPKGSFSTLEIQRTEQGDSAMYLCASTTFGGEDEQFFGPGTRLTVL.

V gene TRBV28 combines with J gene TRBJ2-3; TCRdb picks TRBD2, but there is no DNA to check that call. The germline V gene has CDR1 MDHEN and CDR2 SYDVKM. The CDR3 runs 16 residues. The CDR3 reads CASSPALTSVTDTQYF. The full variable domain, with the rest looked up from reference TRBV28 and TRBJ2-3, is DVKVTQSSRYLVKRTGEKVFLECVQDMDHENMFWYRQDPGLGLRLIYFSYDVKMKEKGDIPEGYSVSREKKERFSLILESASTNQTSMYLCASSPALTSVTDTQYFGPGTRLTVL.

The chain uses TRBV10-3 and TRBJ2-1; with no DNA, the TCRdb D assignment of TRBD1 cannot be verified. CDR1 is ENHRY, CDR2 SYGVKD, per germline. This CDR3 has 13 amino acids. The chain's CDR3 is CAISESGSAEQFF.

The chain has TRBV27 and TRBJ2-7; the D gene TCRdb calls, TRBD1, cannot be checked with no DNA. The germline CDR1 and CDR2 sequences are MNHEY and SMNVEV (reference sequence). The CDR3 loop spans 13 amino acids. The CDR3 protein is CASRATGRYEQYF.

The V and J genes are TRBV7-6 and TRBJ2-3. Per the germline V gene, CDR1 is SGHVS and CDR2 is FNYEAQ. The CDR3 length is 11 residues. This chain's CDR3 is CASSIGETQYF. The entire variable domain, with the rest obtained from reference TRBV7-6 and TRBJ2-3, is as follows: GAGVSQSPRYKVTKRGQDVALRCDPISGHVSLYWYRQALGQGPEFLTYFNYEAQQDKSGLPNDRFSAERPEGSISTLTIQRTEQRDSAMYRCASSIGETQYFGPGTRLTVL.

The chain employs TRBV24-1 and TRBJ2-5; absent DNA, TCRdb's TRBD1 call cannot be checked. Germline assignment: CDR1 KGHDR and CDR2 SFDVKD. The CDR3 has 14 amino acids. The CDR3 reads CATSEGQGRETQYF.

The CDR3 loop is CAEGTSGGADTGELFF. This chain connects TRBV12-3 or TRBV12-4 to TRBJ2-2; as DNA is missing, the TRBD2 call by TCRdb cannot be tested. The CDR3 is made up of 16 amino acids.